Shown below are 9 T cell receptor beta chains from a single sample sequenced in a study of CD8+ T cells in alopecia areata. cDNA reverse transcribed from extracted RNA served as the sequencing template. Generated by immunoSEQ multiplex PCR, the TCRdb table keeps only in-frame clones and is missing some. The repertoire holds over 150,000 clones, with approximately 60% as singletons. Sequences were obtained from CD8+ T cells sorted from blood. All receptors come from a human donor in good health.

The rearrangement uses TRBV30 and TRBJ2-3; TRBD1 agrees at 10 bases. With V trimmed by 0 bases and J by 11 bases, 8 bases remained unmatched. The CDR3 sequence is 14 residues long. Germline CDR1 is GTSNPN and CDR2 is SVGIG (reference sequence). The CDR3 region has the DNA TGTGCCTGGAGTGTACAGGGGACAGGGGTTGGGCAGTATTTT. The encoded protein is CAWSVQGTGVGQYF.

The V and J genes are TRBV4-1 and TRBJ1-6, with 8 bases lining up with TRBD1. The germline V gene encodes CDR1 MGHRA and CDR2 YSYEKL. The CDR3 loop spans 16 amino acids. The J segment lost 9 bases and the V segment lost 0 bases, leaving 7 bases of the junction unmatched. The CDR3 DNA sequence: TGCGCCAGCAGCCAAGACCCCAGGGGGCTTGGTTCACCCCTCCACTTT. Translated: CASSQDPRGLGSPLHF.

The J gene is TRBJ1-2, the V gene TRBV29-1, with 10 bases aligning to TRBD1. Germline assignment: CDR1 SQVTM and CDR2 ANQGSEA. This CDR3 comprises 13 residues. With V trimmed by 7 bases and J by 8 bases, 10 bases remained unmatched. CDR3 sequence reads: CSAEGQGLEGYTF. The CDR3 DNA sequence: TGCAGCGCAGAGGGACAGGGGCTGGAGGGCTACACCTTC.

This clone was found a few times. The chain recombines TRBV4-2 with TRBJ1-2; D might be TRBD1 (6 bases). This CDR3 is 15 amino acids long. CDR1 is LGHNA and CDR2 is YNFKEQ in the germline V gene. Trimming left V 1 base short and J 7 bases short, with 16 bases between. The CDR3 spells CASSQATGSFSGYTF. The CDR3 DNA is TGTGCCAGCAGCCAAGCTACAGGGTCTTTCTCTGGCTACACCTTC.

This CDR3 reads CASRRGRSYEQYF. DNA for the CDR3: TGTGCCAGCCGCAGGGGGCGCTCCTACGAGCAGTACTTC. The rearrangement uses TRBV27 and TRBJ2-7; 8 bases map to TRBD1. V was clipped by 8 bases and J by 0 bases; unmatched bases: 3. The CDR3 has 13 residues. The germline V gene encodes CDR1 MNHEY and CDR2 SMNVEV (reference sequence).

This CDR3 is CAWSPAWGPNEQYF. The CDR3 DNA sequence: TGTGCCTGGAGCCCCGCGTGGGGGCCCAACGAGCAGTACTTC. The chain couples TRBV30 to TRBJ2-7, with D possibly TRBD1 on 6 matching bases. The V gene lost 3 bases and the J gene lost 5 bases, with 17 bases spanning the gap. Germline V lookup: CDR1 GTSNPN, CDR2 SVGIG (reference sequence). This CDR3 region has 14 residues.

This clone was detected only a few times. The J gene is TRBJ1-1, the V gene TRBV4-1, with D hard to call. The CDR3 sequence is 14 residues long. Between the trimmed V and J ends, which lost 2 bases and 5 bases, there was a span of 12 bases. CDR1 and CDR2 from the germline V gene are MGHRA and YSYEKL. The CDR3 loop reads CASSQPIQETEAFF. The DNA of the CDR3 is TGCGCCAGCAGCCAACCCATCCAGGAGACTGAAGCTTTCTTT.

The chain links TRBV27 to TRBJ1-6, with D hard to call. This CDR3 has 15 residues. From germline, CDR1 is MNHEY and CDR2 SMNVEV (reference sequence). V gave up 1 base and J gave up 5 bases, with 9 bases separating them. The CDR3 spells CASSLLAPNNSPLHF. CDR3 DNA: TGTGCCAGCAGTTTATTGGCCCCAAATAATTCACCCCTCCACTTT.

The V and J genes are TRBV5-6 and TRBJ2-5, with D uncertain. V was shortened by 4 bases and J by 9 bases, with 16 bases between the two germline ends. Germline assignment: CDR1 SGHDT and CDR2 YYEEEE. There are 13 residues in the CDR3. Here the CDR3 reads CASSHRSPGAQYF. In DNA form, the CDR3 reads TGTGCCAGCAGCCACCGATCACCTGGGGCCCAGTACTTC. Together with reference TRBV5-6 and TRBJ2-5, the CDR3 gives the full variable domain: DAGVTQSPTHLIKTRGQQVTLRCSPKSGHDTVSWYQQALGQGPQFIFQYYEEEERQRGNFPDRFSGHQFPNYSSELNVNALLLGDSALYLCASSHRSPGAQYFGPGTRLLVL.